These 15 T cell receptor beta chains were sequenced from one sample in a study of tissue T cells after allogeneic stem cell transplantation. Time point of the sample: mouse harvest day 14 after allogeneic transplant. Each mouse received 10^7 T-cell-depleted marrow cells plus 10^6 splenic CD5+ T cells by tail vein. Sequencing was performed with immunoSEQ multiplex PCR; in TCRdb, only in-frame clones are kept and a portion is missing. The sample holds approximately 3,000 clones, 49% seen once. Sequenced input: gut tissue. These receptors were collected from a female BALB/c mouse given C57BL/6 T cells with graft-versus-host disease after an allogeneic hematopoietic cell transplant.

On this clone itself: The gene names given are mouse names. Read coverage stops 1 residue before the CDR3 terminus; the germline J gene supplies the remainder. The V gene is TRBV23, the J gene TRBJ2-2. The CDR3 consists of 14 residues. From germline, CDR1 is KGHTA and CDR2 FQNQQP. The CDR3 is CSSSQNANTGQLYF. The DNA read from the CDR3 is TGCTCCAGCAGTCAAAACGCAAACACCGGGCAGCTCTAC. The whole variable domain, remainder taken from reference TRBV23 and TRBJ2-2, is DAAVTQKPRYLIKMKGQEAEMKCIPEKGHTAVFWYQQKQSKELKFLIYFQNQQPLDQIDMVKERFSAVCPSSSLCSLGIRTCEAEDSALYLCSSSQNANTGQLYFGEGSKLTVL.

About this clone itself: Germline and genes here are mouse. The DNA ends 1 residue before the CDR3 does, and the rest of the CDR3 is filled in from the germline J gene. The chain carries TRBV24 and TRBJ2-2, with 13 bases fitting TRBD2. V lost 4 bases to trimming and J lost 4 bases; unmatched junction nucleotides: 0. This CDR3 has 15 amino acids. Germline V lookup: CDR1 KGHTA, CDR2 FRNEEI. CDR3 bases read: TGTGCCAGCAGTCGGACTGGGGGGGCCACCGGGCAGCTCTAC. Its protein product is CASSRTGGATGQLY. The whole CDR3 sequence reads CASSRTGGATGQLYF.

In regard to this clone: Any gene name here is a mouse gene name. CDR3: CASSVTGGDQAPLF. The CDR3 DNA, read in part, is TGTGCTAGCAGTGTGACAGGGGGAGACCAGGCTCCGCTT. This chain uses TRBV29 with TRBJ1-5, with 9 bases lining up with TRBD1. The read ends 1 residue shy of where the CDR3 ends; the end is completed using the germline J gene. CDR3 length: 14 residues. The germline gives CDR1 MSHET, CDR2 SYDVDS. Trimming cost V 5 bases and J 5 bases; bases outside gene matches: 4.

This clone was found a few times. Mouse gene names apply. The DNA ends 1 residue before the CDR3 does, and the rest of the CDR3 is filled in from the germline J gene. This chain joins TRBV3 and TRBJ1-3; 8 bases are a match to TRBD1. The CDR3 has 13 amino acids. The germline V gene encodes CDR1 SNHLY and CDR2 FYNGKV (reference sequence). Trimming took 5 bases from V and 5 from J; bases not matched to a gene: 2. The CDR3 reads CASSRQGRNTLYF. Partial CDR3 DNA: TGTGCCAGCAGCCGACAGGGGAGAAATACGCTCTAT.

This clone appeared a single time. Mouse gene names apply. The DNA ends 1 residue before the CDR3 does, and the rest of the CDR3 is filled in from the germline J gene. The chain carries TRBV26 and TRBJ2-1; no clear D. V was clipped by 0 bases and J by 4 bases, with 4 bases between them. This CDR3 has 13 residues. CDR1 and CDR2 (germline): KGHPV, FQNQEV (reference sequence). The DNA read from the CDR3 is TGTGCCAGCAGTCTGTCTATGTATGCTGAGCAGTTC. It encodes CASSLSMYAEQF. The whole CDR3 sequence reads CASSLSMYAEQFF.

Notes on this clone: The genes are named according to mouse. From the germline J gene comes the end of the CDR3, since the read stops 1 residue before it. This chain links TRBV23 with TRBJ2-7; no check of the table's D call, TRBD1, against the DNA was made. CDR1 and CDR2 from the germline V gene are KGHTA and FQNQQP. CDR3 size: 15 residues. The sequenced part of the CDR3 DNA is TGCTCCAGCAGTCAATCCGGGACAGGGGGCTATGAACAGTAC. Protein: CSSSQSGTGGYEQY. The entire CDR3 is CSSSQSGTGGYEQYF.

Regarding this clone: Gene names denote mouse genes. The sequence runs out 1 residue before the end of the CDR3; the remainder is reconstructed from the germline J gene. The chain uses TRBV12-1 and TRBJ1-4, with a tentative D call TRBD1 (6 bases). This CDR3 has 15 residues. Germline V gene data show CDR1 as SGHSN and CDR2 as HYEKVE. Trimming took 4 bases from V and 0 from J, leaving 11 bases between them. This chain's CDR3 is CASSLHRVSNERLFF. CDR3 DNA, as far as it was read: TGTGCCAGCTCGCTTCACAGGGTTTCCAACGAAAGATTATTT.

Concerning this clone: Here the gene names and germline are mouse. The read finishes 1 residue shy of the CDR3 end, and the germline J gene is used to complete it. This chain joins TRBV3 and TRBJ2-1, with D possibly being TRBD1 or TRBD2 (6 bases each). This CDR3 is built from 14 residues. Trimming pared 2 bases from V and 7 bases from J, leaving 12 bases between. Per germline, CDR1 SNHLY and CDR2 FYNGKV (reference sequence). The CDR3 bases that were read are TGTGCCAGCAGCTTATTGGTTGGGGGCGCTGAGCAGTTC. Amino acid sequence: CASSLLVGGAEQF. The whole CDR3 is CASSLLVGGAEQFF.

Remarks on this clone: Gene names are the mouse ones. The read terminates 1 residue before the CDR3 end, so the remaining end is supplied by the germline J gene. The chain couples TRBV23 to TRBJ2-4; the table gives TRBD2 as D, unverified against the DNA. Germline V gene lookup returns CDR1 KGHTA and CDR2 FQNQQP. The CDR3 runs to 16 residues. The CDR3 reads CSSSQSGLGSQNTLYF. The sequenced part of the CDR3 DNA is TGCTCCAGCAGTCAATCGGGACTGGGGAGTCAAAACACCTTGTAC.

Concerning this clone: Gene names refer to mouse genes. CDR3 sequence reads: CSSSHGGRDTQYF. The sequenced part of the CDR3 DNA is TGCTCCAGCAGTCACGGGGGGAGGGACACCCAGTAC. This chain uses TRBV23 with TRBJ2-5; TRBD2 was called by the table and not checked on the DNA. The CDR3 end falls 1 residue outside the read, so it is completed with the germline J gene. CDR3 length: 13 residues. In germline, CDR1 is KGHTA, CDR2 FQNQQP.

On this clone itself: The genes and germline here are from mouse. The read ends 1 residue before the CDR3 terminus; that terminus is restored from the germline J gene. The chain joins TRBV4 to TRBJ1-1; D not certain. The length of the CDR3 is 10 residues. Between the trimmed V and J ends, which lost 6 bases and 3 bases, there was a span of 2 bases. Germline CDR1 reads LGHDT; CDR2 reads YNNKQL (reference sequence). The CDR3 sequence is CASRYTEVFF. Partial CDR3 DNA: TGTGCCAGCAGATACACAGAAGTCTTC.

This clone was observed a handful of times. Gene names and germline match the mouse. From the germline J gene comes the end of the CDR3, since the read stops 1 residue before it. This chain uses TRBV26 with TRBJ2-4; D perhaps matches TRBD1 (5 bases). Germline-derived CDR1 and CDR2 are KGHPV and FQNQEV (reference sequence). The CDR3 spans 13 residues. Trimming left V 6 bases short and J 0 bases short, with 7 bases between. The CDR3 bases that were read are TGTGCCAGCAGGACAGCTAGTCAAAACACCTTGTAC. Its protein product is CASRTASQNTLY. Given in full, the CDR3 is CASRTASQNTLYF.

Judged by abundance, this clone is large (0.1 to 1%). Mouse germline and gene names are used. The read falls 1 residue short of the CDR3 end, and the missing part is taken from the germline J gene. The chain recombines TRBV26 with TRBJ2-7; tentatively, D is TRBD1 or TRBD2 (6 bases each). The CDR3 is 13 amino acids. Trimming stripped 0 bases from V and 7 bases from J, with 10 bases between. Germline lookup yields CDR1 KGHPV and CDR2 FQNQEV (reference sequence). Here the CDR3 reads CASSLSGAGEQYF. The CDR3 bases that were read are TGTGCCAGCAGTCTGTCGGGGGCGGGGGAACAGTAC.

Worth noting for this clone: These gene names are mouse names. The read is 1 residue too short to cover the CDR3 end, so that end is filled in from the germline J gene. The J gene is TRBJ1-1, the V gene TRBV1, with a tentative D call TRBD1 (6 bases). V was trimmed by 3 bases and J by 0 bases, leaving 8 bases between them. Germline CDR1 and CDR2: NSQYPW and LRSPGD (reference sequence). There are 14 residues in the CDR3. The covered CDR3 bases are TGCACCTGCAGTGCCCGACAGGCAAACACAGAAGTCTTC. Translated: CTCSARQANTEVF. The entire CDR3 protein reads CTCSARQANTEVFF.

On this clone itself: Gene names and germline match the mouse. The CDR3 end lies 1 residue beyond the end of the read and is filled in from the germline J gene. The chain recombines TRBV3 with TRBJ2-4; 9 bases agree with TRBD1. V lost 3 bases, J lost 12 bases, and 1 base stayed unmatched. CDR1 is SNHLY, CDR2 FYNGKV, per germline (reference sequence). This CDR3 is 11 amino acids long. CDR3: CASSFDRGLYF. The DNA read from the CDR3 is TGTGCCAGCAGCTTCGACAGGGGGTTGTAC.